This TCR beta chain was profiled in a study of identical twins. A single record per CDR3 protein comes from TCRdb applying MiXCR to the 5' RACE reads. This table has 500,000 to 550,000 distinct CDR3 sequences, 20% to 25% appearing once. This same sample was also taken into another study, of yellow fever vaccine responses in identical twins.

The clonotype comes from a woman younger than 35 in good health. Sequenced sample: CD4+ T cells sorted from blood.

CDR3 DNA sequence: TGTGCCAGCAGTTACGGCCCAGCGGGAGTGTACGAGCAGTACTTC. Amino acids: CASSYGPAGVYEQYF. V and J are TRBV6-2 or TRBV6-3 and TRBJ2-7; 8 nucleotides line up with TRBD2. The CDR3 is 15 amino acids. Unmatched junction bases numbered 7, after V lost 2 bases and J lost 4 bases. The germline V gene has CDR1 MNHEY and CDR2 SVGEGT.